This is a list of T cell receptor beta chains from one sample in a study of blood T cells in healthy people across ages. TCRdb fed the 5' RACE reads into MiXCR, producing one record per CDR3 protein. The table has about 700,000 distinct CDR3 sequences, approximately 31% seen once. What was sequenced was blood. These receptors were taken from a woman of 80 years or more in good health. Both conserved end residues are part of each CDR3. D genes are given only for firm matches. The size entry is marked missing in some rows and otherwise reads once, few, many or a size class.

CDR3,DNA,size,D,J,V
CASSFVPGPPEKLFF,TGTGCCAGCTCATTCGTACCGGGCCCCCCCGAAAAACTGTTTTTT,few,.,TRBJ1-4,TRBV18
CAIRGTGNTGELFF,TGTGCCATCCGCGGGACGGGGAACACCGGGGAGCTGTTTTTT,.,.,TRBJ2-2,TRBV10-3
CASSYLGTVQYF,TGTGCCAGCAGTTACCTGGGGACGGTGCAGTACTTC,.,.,TRBJ2-7,TRBV6-2/TRBV6-3
CASSYAGTSVVYEQYF,TGTGCCAGCAGTTACGCCGGGACTAGCGTGGTCTACGAGCAGTACTTC,many,TRBD2,TRBJ2-7,TRBV6-5
CASSFTQGTDTQYF,TGTGCCAGCAGTTTTACCCAGGGCACAGATACGCAGTATTTT,many,.,TRBJ2-3,TRBV12-3/TRBV12-4
CASRKRTGYPNTGELFF,TGTGCCAGCAGGAAGAGAACAGGTTACCCAAACACCGGGGAGCTGTTTTTT,.,.,TRBJ2-2,TRBV2
CASSFSGLAETQYF,TGCGCCAGCAGCTTCTCAGGGTTAGCGGAGACCCAGTACTTC,many,.,TRBJ2-5,TRBV5-1
CASSPGRTRYGYTF,TGTGCCAGCAGCCCGGGGCGGACTCGTTATGGCTACACCTTC,few,.,TRBJ1-2,TRBV6-5
CATSREARVPYEQYF,TGTGCCACCAGCAGAGAGGCAAGGGTACCCTACGAGCAGTACTTC,few,.,TRBJ2-7,TRBV15
CAWTLERGRGDEQYF,TGTGCCTGGACTCTAGAAAGGGGGCGCGGAGACGAGCAGTACTTC,.,TRBD1,TRBJ2-7,TRBV30
CAWRTGAYEQYF,TGTGCCTGGAGGACAGGGGCCTACGAGCAGTACTTC,many,TRBD1,TRBJ2-7,TRBV30
CASSRGETRYF,TGTGCCAGCAGCAGAGGGGAGACCCGGTACTTC,few,.,TRBJ2-7,TRBV12-3/TRBV12-4
CSASFDRGSDTQYF,TGCAGTGCTAGTTTCGACAGGGGGTCAGATACGCAGTATTTT,many,TRBD1,TRBJ2-3,TRBV20-1
CSAQVWGPNQPQHF,TGCAGTGCTCAGGTGTGGGGACCCAATCAGCCCCAGCATTTT,.,.,TRBJ1-5,TRBV20-1
CASETSGVSTDTQYF,TGTGCCAGCGAAACTAGCGGGGTTAGCACAGATACGCAGTATTTT,many,TRBD2,TRBJ2-3,TRBV6-6
CASSLGPQNTEAFF,TGTGCCAGCAGCTTAGGACCGCAGAACACTGAAGCTTTCTTT,many,.,TRBJ1-1,TRBV7-9
CASSLGGGLAKNIQYF,TGTGCCAGCAGCTTAGGCGGGGGGCTAGCCAAAAACATTCAGTACTTC,.,TRBD2,TRBJ2-4,TRBV7-2
CASSLSQGNEQFF,TGTGCCAGCAGTTTAAGCCAGGGGAATGAGCAGTTCTTC,many,.,TRBJ2-1,TRBV12-3/TRBV12-4
CASSVETGGQETQYF,TGTGCCAGCAGCGTAGAGACGGGGGGGCAAGAGACCCAGTACTTC,many,TRBD2,TRBJ2-5,TRBV9
CASSQVGMGGNEQFF,TGTGCCAGCAGCCAAGTAGGGATGGGGGGGAATGAGCAGTTCTTC,once,TRBD2,TRBJ2-1,TRBV4-2
CASTSRGRSYEQYF,TGCGCCAGCACCTCACGGGGTAGGTCCTACGAGCAGTACTTC,.,.,TRBJ2-7,TRBV5-1
CASSRRQGLSYRDTEAFF,TGTGCCAGCAGCCGCAGACAGGGGCTATCATACCGGGACACTGAAGCTTTCTTT,few,TRBD1,TRBJ1-1,TRBV16
CASSQDQAGYQPQHF,TGCGCCAGCAGCCAAGATCAGGCAGGGTATCAGCCCCAGCATTTT,many,.,TRBJ1-5,TRBV4-3
CASSPLSGASSYGYTF,TGTGCCAGCAGCCCCCTATCGGGGGCCTCCTCGTATGGCTACACCTTC,many,.,TRBJ1-2,TRBV3-1
CSVAETQREQYF,TGCAGCGTTGCTGAGACACAGAGGGAGCAGTACTTC,many,.,TRBJ2-7,TRBV29-1
CSARPDRAGENNEQFF,TGCAGTGCTAGACCTGACCGAGCGGGGGAAAACAATGAGCAGTTCTTC,few,TRBD2,TRBJ2-1,TRBV20-1
CASRETRASEAFF,TGCGCCAGCAGGGAAACAAGGGCATCGGAAGCTTTCTTT,few,.,TRBJ1-1,TRBV4-3
CASAGGGQNEQFF,TGTGCCAGCGCGGGCGGGGGCCAAAATGAGCAGTTCTTC,many,.,TRBJ2-1,TRBV11-2